The clone carrying this T cell receptor (beta chain) was recorded a few times. The sample originates from a study of blood T cell repertoires in COVID-19. Clones were read by immunoSEQ multiplex PCR, and TCRdb kept only the in-frame ones, dropping some. The table records about 240,000 clones, approximately 80% of them present only once. From germline, CDR1 is LNHDA and CDR2 SQIVND (reference sequence). V gave up 5 bases and J gave up 0 bases, with 12 bases separating them. CDR3 length: 15 amino acids. Specimen: peripheral blood. V gene TRBV19 combines with J gene TRBJ2-3; no reliable D call. The clonotype was recovered from a woman aged 18-30 years with acute or convalescent COVID-19. The CDR3 is CASSPVDSSTDTQYF. The CDR3, as DNA: TGTGCCAGTAGTCCGGTTGACTCAAGCACAGATACGCAGTATTTT.